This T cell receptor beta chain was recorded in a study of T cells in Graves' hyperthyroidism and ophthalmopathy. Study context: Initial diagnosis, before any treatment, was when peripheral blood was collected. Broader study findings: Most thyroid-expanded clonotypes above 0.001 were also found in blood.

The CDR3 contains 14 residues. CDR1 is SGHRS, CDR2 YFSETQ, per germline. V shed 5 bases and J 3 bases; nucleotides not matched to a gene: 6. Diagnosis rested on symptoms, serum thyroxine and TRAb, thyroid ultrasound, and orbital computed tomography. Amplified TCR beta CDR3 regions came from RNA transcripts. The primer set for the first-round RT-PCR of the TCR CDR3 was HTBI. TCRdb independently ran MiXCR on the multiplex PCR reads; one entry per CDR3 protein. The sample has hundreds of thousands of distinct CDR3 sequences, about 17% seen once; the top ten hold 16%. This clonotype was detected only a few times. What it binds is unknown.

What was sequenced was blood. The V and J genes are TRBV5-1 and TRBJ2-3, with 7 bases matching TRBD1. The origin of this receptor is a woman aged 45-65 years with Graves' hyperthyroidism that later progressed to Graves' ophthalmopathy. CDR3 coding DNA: TGCGCCAGCAGGGGGGACAGAAGAACAGATACGCAGTATTTT. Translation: CASRGDRRTDTQYF.